This T cell receptor (beta chain) originates from a study of T cells after yellow fever vaccination. Study-level background: Four memory subsets, EM, EMRA, CM and Tscm, were sorted by CD3, CD45RA, CCR7, CD95. Study results and caveats: The secondary response peaked faster, at day 5 versus 15, but was weaker. Post-booster reappearance was seen for most primary-vaccination clones (about 96% CD4, around 90% CD8).

The germline V and J ends were trimmed by 2 bases and 9 bases, with 17 bases remaining between them. In germline, CDR1 is LGHNT, CDR2 FRNRAP. The CDR3 has 15 residues. TCR cDNA was made by 5'RACE template switching, adding a universal primer site and UMIs. TCRdb itself ran the 5' RACE reads through MiXCR, one entry per CDR3 protein. The sample consists of 46,000 or so distinct CDR3 sequences, 5.5% to 7.5% of them appearing once. This clonotype was recorded a few times. The source was PBMCs, either bulk or a sorted T-cell subset (CD4+, CD8+, memory, or dextramer-sorted; not recorded which), collected 45 days after the yellow fever booster vaccination. The receptor was isolated from a man between 25 and 39 years old who received the YFV17D yellow fever vaccine. The V call is TRBV12-5, the J call TRBJ2-1; no definite D call. The CDR3 nucleotides are TGTGCTAGTGGTTTGTATAATTCGCCTGGGGTTGAGCAGTTCTTC. Translation gives CASGLYNSPGVEQFF. Full variable domain (missing parts from reference TRBV12-5 and TRBJ2-1): DARVTQTPRHKVTEMGQEVTMRCQPILGHNTVFWYRQTMMQGLELLAYFRNRAPLDDSGMPKDRFSAEMPDATLATLKIQPSEPRDSAVYFCASGLYNSPGVEQFFGPGTRLTVL.